One sample yielded the 25 T cell receptor beta chains listed below, sequenced in a study of long-term antiretroviral therapy in people with HIV. Survey level was the resolution at which the v3.0 immunoSEQ assay ran. TCRdb's copy holds only in-frame clones and misses some; the assay was immunoSEQ multiplex PCR. The sample comprises some 15,000 clones, 70% to 90% of which are singletons, and 10% to 15% rests with the top ten. The starting material was unsorted PBMCs, obtained 6.9 years after starting antiretroviral therapy. All receptors come from a man between 45 and 60 years old with HIV.

This clone was counted between two and nine times. The chain couples TRBV30 to TRBJ1-1; 8 positions match TRBD1. Germline assignment: CDR1 GTSNPN and CDR2 SVGIG (reference sequence). This CDR3 comprises 16 residues. J was trimmed by 1 base and V by 3 bases; bases with no gene match: 10. This CDR3 reads CAWRTGAAVWNTEAFF. In DNA, the CDR3 is TGTGCCTGGAGGACAGGGGCCGCTGTTTGGAACACTGAAGCTTTCTTT.

The J gene is TRBJ2-2, the V gene TRBV5-6; D is undetermined. The germline gives CDR1 SGHDT, CDR2 YYEEEE. With 0 bases removed from V and 4 bases from J, the gap between germline ends came to 4 bases. There are 13 residues in the CDR3. The CDR3 DNA reads TGTGCCAGCAGCTTGGACAGCACCGGGGAGCTGTTTTTT. Translated, it gives CASSLDSTGELFF.

The CDR3 loop reads CASTILLAGGYNEQFF. The CDR3 nucleotides are TGTGCCAGCACCATCCTACTAGCGGGCGGCTACAATGAGCAGTTCTTC. V usage is TRBV28 and J usage is TRBJ2-1; 9 nucleotides align to TRBD2. The germline CDR1 and CDR2 sequences are MDHEN and SYDVKM. V was pared by 7 bases and J by 3 bases, with 10 bases of the junction left unmatched. The CDR3 consists of 16 residues.

The rearrangement joins TRBV7-2 to TRBJ1-3; D not resolved. Trimming took 1 base from V and 3 from J, leaving 10 bases between them. This CDR3 contains 15 residues. Germline V CDR1 and CDR2: SGHTA, FQGNSA. This CDR3 is CASSLDAGVGNTIYF. In DNA form, the CDR3 reads TGTGCCAGCAGCTTAGATGCGGGAGTTGGAAACACCATATATTTT.

The V and J genes are TRBV7-9 and TRBJ2-5; TRBD2 agrees at 8 bases. The V gene end was trimmed by 1 base and the J gene end by 4 bases; junction bases not matched to a gene: 8. CDR1 is SEHNR and CDR2 is FQNEAQ in the germline V gene (reference sequence). The CDR3 totals 16 residues. CDR3 residues: CASSLGLAGLTETQYF. The CDR3, as DNA: TGTGCCAGCAGCTTAGGGCTAGCGGGCCTAACAGAGACCCAGTACTTC.

V and J are TRBV10-3 and TRBJ2-1, with TRBD2 as a possible D gene (5 bases). The CDR3 is 15 amino acids. The germline CDR1 and CDR2 sequences are ENHRY and SYGVKD. Trimming stripped 4 bases from V and 0 bases from J, with 10 bases between. For the CDR3, the DNA is TGTGCCATCAGTGCTTCCGGGGACTCCTACAATGAGCAGTTCTTC. The encoded protein is CAISASGDSYNEQFF.

The gene calls are TRBV5-1 and TRBJ2-7, with D tentatively TRBD2 (6 bases). Germline V gene lookup returns CDR1 SGHRS and CDR2 YFSETQ. There are 16 residues in the CDR3. V lost 3 bases to trimming and J lost 3 bases, with 19 bases between them. The CDR3 sequence is CASSSPRISGSYEQYF. The DNA for the CDR3 is TGCGCCAGCAGCTCCCCCCGTATTAGCGGCAGCTACGAGCAGTACTTC.

The J gene is TRBJ1-3, the V gene TRBV5-1, with a possible D match to TRBD1 (6 bases). The V and J ends lost 0 bases and 4 bases respectively, with 14 bases between them. CDR1 is SGHRS and CDR2 is YFSETQ in the germline V gene. This CDR3 contains 16 residues. The CDR3 nucleotides read TGCGCCAGCAGCTTGGAAGGCTGGGACAAAGGAAACACCATATATTTT. This codes for CASSLEGWDKGNTIYF.

The chain links TRBV13 to TRBJ2-1; D is undetermined. The germline V gene has CDR1 PRHDT and CDR2 FYEKMQ (reference sequence). V lost 3 bases, J lost 4 bases, and 13 bases lay in between. CDR3 length: 15 amino acids. The CDR3 reads CASSFSSTGYNEQFF. CDR3 bases: TGTGCCAGCAGCTTCTCATCTACCGGGTACAATGAGCAGTTCTTC. Full variable domain (outside the CDR3, taken from reference TRBV13 and TRBJ2-1): AAGVIQSPRHLIKEKRETATLKCYPIPRHDTVYWYQQGPGQDPQFLISFYEKMQSDKGSIPDRFSAQQFSDYHSELNMSSLELGDSALYFCASSFSSTGYNEQFFGPGTRLTVL.

The chain links TRBV28 to TRBJ1-2, with 12 bases that match TRBD1. Trimming at V came to 5 bases and at J to 3 bases, leaving 7 bases not matched to a gene. The germline CDR1 and CDR2 sequences are MDHEN and SYDVKM. The CDR3 covers 16 residues. CDR3 DNA sequence: TGTGCCAGCAGTGACCCCGGGACAGGGGGCGACTATGGCTACACCTTC. Protein sequence: CASSDPGTGGDYGYTF.

This chain's CDR3 is CAWTVGETGELFF. DNA of the CDR3: TGTGCCTGGACGGTGGGGGAGACCGGGGAGCTGTTTTTT. The chain couples TRBV30 to TRBJ2-2, with D possibly being TRBD1 or TRBD2 (5 bases each). Trimming stripped 4 bases from V and 5 bases from J, with 11 bases between. This CDR3 spans 13 amino acids. Germline CDR1 is GTSNPN and CDR2 is SVGIG (reference sequence).

The table lists this clone with a count of one. This chain joins TRBV11-2 and TRBJ2-7; 8 bases match TRBD2. This CDR3 has 15 residues. In germline, CDR1 is SGHAT, CDR2 FQNNGV. The V gene end was trimmed by 5 bases and the J gene end by 2 bases; junction bases not matched to a gene: 8. The CDR3 sequence is CASSASGSETYEQYF. The CDR3 nucleotides are TGTGCCAGCAGCGCCAGCGGGAGTGAAACCTACGAGCAGTACTTC.

The chain is built from TRBV11-3 and TRBJ2-5; D is ambiguous. Germline assignment: CDR1 SGHNT and CDR2 YENEEA. CDR3 size: 17 residues. V lost 0 bases, J lost 0 bases, and 14 bases lay in between. CDR3 in amino acids: CASSLDSGPGYQETQYF. Here the CDR3 DNA reads TGTGCCAGCAGCTTAGATTCGGGTCCGGGTTACCAAGAGACCCAGTACTTC.

The count of this clone is one. The rearrangement joins TRBV1 to TRBJ2-1; the tabulated D call, TRBD1, remains unverified against the DNA. TRBV1 is deemed a pseudogene. This CDR3 is 15 amino acids long. The CDR3 reads CTSSRPPRGVNEQFF. In DNA, the CDR3 is TGCACCAGCAGCCGCCCCCCCAGGGGGGTTAATGAGCAGTTCTTC.

This clone was counted only a few times. In DNA form, the CDR3 reads TGTGCCAGCAGTTACTCGGGAGGGGAGCAGTACTTC. This encodes CASSYSGGEQYF. The chain joins TRBV6-5 to TRBJ2-7, with 7 bases lining up with TRBD2. The CDR3 runs to 12 residues. Losses at the gene ends were 0 bases for V and 7 bases for J; bases not matched to a gene: 0. Germline CDR1 MNHEY, CDR2 SVGAGI.

The chain joins TRBV5-4 to TRBJ2-7; possibly TRBD2 for D (7 bases). From germline, CDR1 is SGHNT and CDR2 YYREEE (reference sequence). The CDR3 length is 15 residues. Trimming took off 0 bases at V and 7 bases at J, with 17 bases between the two ends. The DNA of the CDR3 is TGTGCCAGCAGCTTGGGCGGGGGCCGATCGCAGGAGCAGTACTTC. Amino acids: CASSLGGGRSQEQYF.

The chain recombines TRBV11-3 with TRBJ2-1; 7 positions agree with TRBD1. CDR3 length: 13 residues. Germline V gene lookup returns CDR1 SGHNT and CDR2 YENEEA. V dropped 5 bases and J dropped 8; count of bases not matched to a gene: 6. The CDR3 sequence: CASSPTGDHEQFF. The CDR3 DNA sequence: TGTGCCAGCAGCCCCACAGGGGATCATGAGCAGTTCTTC.

The chain recombines TRBV28 with TRBJ2-5; weak D call: TRBD2 (7 bases). Germline CDR1 is MDHEN and CDR2 is SYDVKM. The CDR3 runs to 14 residues. Deletions cut 7 bases from V and 5 bases from J, with 17 bases between. This chain's CDR3 is CASTERGGVETQYF. The CDR3, as DNA: TGTGCCAGCACCGAAAGGGGGGGCGTTGAGACCCAGTACTTC. Based on the CDR3 plus reference TRBV28 and TRBJ2-5, the full variable domain is DVKVTQSSRYLVKRTGEKVFLECVQDMDHENMFWYRQDPGLGLRLIYFSYDVKMKEKGDIPEGYSVSREKKERFSLILESASTNQTSMYLCASTERGGVETQYFGPGTRLLVL.

The chain recombines TRBV7-2 with TRBJ2-5, with 7 bases fitting TRBD1. CDR1 and CDR2 from the germline V gene are SGHTA and FQGNSA. This CDR3 spans 19 amino acids. Unmatched junction bases numbered 15, after V lost 1 base and J lost 1 base. The chain's CDR3 is CASSLDTGVSNRFQETQYF. CDR3 DNA sequence: TGTGCCAGCAGCTTAGATACAGGGGTATCTAATCGTTTCCAAGAGACCCAGTACTTC.

The chain has TRBV11-2 and TRBJ1-1, with a possible D match to TRBD1 (5 bases). This CDR3 has 12 residues. V was pared by 4 bases and J by 7 bases, with 10 bases between. Germline assignment: CDR1 SGHAT and CDR2 FQNNGV. For the CDR3, the DNA is TGTGCCAGCAGCTCCGGGACTTTTGAAGCTTTCTTT. Its protein product is CASSSGTFEAFF.

The J gene is TRBJ2-5, the V gene TRBV27; weak D call: TRBD2 (6 bases). Germline V gene lookup returns CDR1 MNHEY and CDR2 SMNVEV (reference sequence). The CDR3 contains 15 residues. The germline V and J ends were trimmed by 8 bases and 2 bases, with 18 bases remaining between them. The CDR3 reads CASSQPGLLQETQYF. DNA of the CDR3: TGTGCCAGCTCACAACCGGGACTCCTACAAGAGACCCAGTACTTC.

V gene TRBV5-1 combines with J gene TRBJ2-7; D is undetermined. The germline V gene has CDR1 SGHRS and CDR2 YFSETQ. The ends were cut back, 2 bases at V and 2 bases at J, with 11 bases in the middle. CDR3 length: 14 residues. CDR3 residues: CASSLLGSTYEQYF. CDR3 bases: TGCGCCAGCAGCTTATTGGGGTCTACCTACGAGCAGTACTTC.

This chain joins TRBV27 and TRBJ2-1, with D unclear. This CDR3 is 15 amino acids long. V was pared by 0 bases and J by 0 bases, with 6 bases between. The germline gives CDR1 MNHEY, CDR2 SMNVEV (reference sequence). The DNA of the CDR3 is TGTGCCAGCAGTTTATCGGGATTCTCCTACAATGAGCAGTTCTTC. Translation gives CASSLSGFSYNEQFF.

The J gene is TRBJ2-2, the V gene TRBV5-1; D uncertain. Germline-derived CDR1 and CDR2 are SGHRS and YFSETQ. Trimming took 4 bases from V and 0 from J, leaving 7 bases between them. The CDR3 spans 14 residues. CDR3 loop: CASSTVPNTGELFF. The CDR3 coding sequence is TGCGCCAGCAGCACCGTACCGAACACCGGGGAGCTGTTTTTT.

The V gene is TRBV7-9, the J gene TRBJ2-7, with D uncertain. Germline loops: CDR1 SEHNR, CDR2 FQNEAQ (reference sequence). There are 14 residues in the CDR3. Trimming cost V 3 bases and J 5 bases, with 14 bases left between them. CDR3 in DNA: TGTGCCAGCAGCTTCACAGCCGGAACCGACGAGCAGTACTTC. Translated, it gives CASSFTAGTDEQYF.